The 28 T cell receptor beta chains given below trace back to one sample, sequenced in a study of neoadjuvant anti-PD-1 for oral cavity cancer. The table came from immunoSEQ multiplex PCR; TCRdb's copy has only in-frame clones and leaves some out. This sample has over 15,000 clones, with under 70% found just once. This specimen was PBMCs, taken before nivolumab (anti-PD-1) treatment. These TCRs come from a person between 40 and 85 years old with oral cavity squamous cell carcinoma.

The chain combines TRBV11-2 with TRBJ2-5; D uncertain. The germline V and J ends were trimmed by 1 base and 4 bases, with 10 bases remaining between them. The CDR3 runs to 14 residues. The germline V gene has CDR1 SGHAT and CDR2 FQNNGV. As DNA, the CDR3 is TGTGCCAGCAGCTTAGTTGGACCCATAGAGACCCAGTACTTC. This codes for CASSLVGPIETQYF.

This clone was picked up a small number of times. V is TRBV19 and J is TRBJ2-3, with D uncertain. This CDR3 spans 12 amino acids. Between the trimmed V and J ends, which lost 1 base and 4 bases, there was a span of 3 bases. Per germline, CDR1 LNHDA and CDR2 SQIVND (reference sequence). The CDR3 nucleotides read TGTGCCAGTAGTATAGTGGCAGATACGCAGTATTTT. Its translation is CASSIVADTQYF.

Here the CDR3 reads CASTVRQGTDTQYF. Here the CDR3 DNA reads TGTGCCAGCACGGTGCGTCAGGGCACAGATACGCAGTATTTT. The gene calls are TRBV2 and TRBJ2-3, with D unresolved. CDR1 and CDR2 from the germline V gene are SNHLY and FYNNEI. The germline V and J ends were trimmed by 7 bases and 1 base, with 12 bases remaining between them. The CDR3 has 14 residues. Full variable domain (missing parts from reference TRBV2 and TRBJ2-3): EPEVTQTPSHQVTQMGQEVILRCVPISNHLYFYWYRQILGQKVEFLVSFYNNEISEKSEIFDDQFSVERPDGSNFTLKIRSTKLEDSAMYFCASTVRQGTDTQYFGPGTRLTVL.

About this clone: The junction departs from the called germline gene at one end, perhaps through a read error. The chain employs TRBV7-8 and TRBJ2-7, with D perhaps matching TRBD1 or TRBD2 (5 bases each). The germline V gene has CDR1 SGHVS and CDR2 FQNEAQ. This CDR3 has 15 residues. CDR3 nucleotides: TGTGCCAGCAGCTTAGTACCAGGGCAGGGACGAAACCTCCCCTTC. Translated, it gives CASSLVPGQGRNLPF.

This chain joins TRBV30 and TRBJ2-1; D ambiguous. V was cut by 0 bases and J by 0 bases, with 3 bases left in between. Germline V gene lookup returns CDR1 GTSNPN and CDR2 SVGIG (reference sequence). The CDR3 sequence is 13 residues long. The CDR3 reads CAWSVNSYNEQFF. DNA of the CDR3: TGTGCCTGGAGTGTAAACTCCTACAATGAGCAGTTCTTC. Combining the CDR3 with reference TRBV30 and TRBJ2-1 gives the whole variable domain SQTIHQWPATLVQPVGSPLSLECTVEGTSNPNLYWYRQAAGRGLQLLFYSVGIGQISSEVPQNLSASRPQDRQFILSSKKLLLSDSGFYLCAWSVNSYNEQFFGPGTRLTVL.

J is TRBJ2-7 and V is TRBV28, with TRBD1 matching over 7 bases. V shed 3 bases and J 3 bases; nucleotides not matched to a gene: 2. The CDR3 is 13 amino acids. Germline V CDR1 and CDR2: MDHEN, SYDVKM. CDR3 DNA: TGTGCCAGCAGTTTGTGGACAGGCTACGAGCAGTACTTC. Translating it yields CASSLWTGYEQYF.

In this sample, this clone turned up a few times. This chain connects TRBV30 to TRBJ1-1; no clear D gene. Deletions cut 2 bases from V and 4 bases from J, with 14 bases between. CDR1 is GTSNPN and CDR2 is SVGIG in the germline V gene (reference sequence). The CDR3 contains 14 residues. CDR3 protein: CAWSKGGPLTEAFF. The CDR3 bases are TGTGCCTGGAGTAAGGGAGGACCTCTCACTGAAGCTTTCTTT.

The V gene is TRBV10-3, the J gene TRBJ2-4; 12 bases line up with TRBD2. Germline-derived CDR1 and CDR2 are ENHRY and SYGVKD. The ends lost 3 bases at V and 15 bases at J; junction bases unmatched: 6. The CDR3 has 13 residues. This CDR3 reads CAISDTGLAGVYF. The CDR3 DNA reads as TGTGCCATCAGTGATACGGGACTAGCGGGTGTGTACTTC.

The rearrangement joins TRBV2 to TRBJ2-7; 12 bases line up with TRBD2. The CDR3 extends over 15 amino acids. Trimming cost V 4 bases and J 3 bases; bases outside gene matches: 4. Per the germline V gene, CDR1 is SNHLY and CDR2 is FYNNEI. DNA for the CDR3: TGTGCCAGCAGTGGACTAGCGGGAGTTAGCTACGAGCAGTACTTC. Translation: CASSGLAGVSYEQYF.

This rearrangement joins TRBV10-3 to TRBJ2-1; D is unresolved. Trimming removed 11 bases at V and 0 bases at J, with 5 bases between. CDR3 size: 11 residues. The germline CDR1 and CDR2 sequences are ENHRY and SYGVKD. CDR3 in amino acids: CASSSYNEQFF. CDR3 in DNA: TGTGCCTCGAGCTCCTACAATGAGCAGTTCTTC.

The CDR3 nucleotides read TGTGCCATCCGGACAATCAATGAGCAGTTCTTC. Translating gives CAIRTINEQFF. V usage is TRBV6-1 and J usage is TRBJ2-1, with D possibly being TRBD1 (5 bases). In germline, CDR1 is MNHNS, CDR2 SASEGT. This CDR3 is 11 amino acids long. V was clipped by 10 bases and J by 6 bases, with 10 bases between them.

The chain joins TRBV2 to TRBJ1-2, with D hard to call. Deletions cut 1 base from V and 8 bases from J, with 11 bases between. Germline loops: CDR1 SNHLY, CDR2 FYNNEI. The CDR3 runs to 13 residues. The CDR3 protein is CASSEDGPGGYTF. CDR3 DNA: TGTGCCAGCAGTGAAGATGGGCCGGGAGGCTACACCTTC. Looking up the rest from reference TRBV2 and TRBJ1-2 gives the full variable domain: EPEVTQTPSHQVTQMGQEVILRCVPISNHLYFYWYRQILGQKVEFLVSFYNNEISEKSEIFDDQFSVERPDGSNFTLKIRSTKLEDSAMYFCASSEDGPGGYTFGSGTRLTVV.

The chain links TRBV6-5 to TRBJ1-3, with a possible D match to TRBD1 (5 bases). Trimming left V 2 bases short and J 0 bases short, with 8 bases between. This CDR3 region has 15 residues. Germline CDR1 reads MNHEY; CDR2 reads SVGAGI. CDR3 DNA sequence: TGTGCCAGCAGTTACGAGGGGAGCTCTGGAAACACCATATATTTT. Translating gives CASSYEGSSGNTIYF.

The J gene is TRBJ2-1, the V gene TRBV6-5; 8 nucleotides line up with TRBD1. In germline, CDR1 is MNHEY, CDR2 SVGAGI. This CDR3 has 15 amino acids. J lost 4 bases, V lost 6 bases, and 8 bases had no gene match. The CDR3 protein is CASSPDRGSYNEQFF. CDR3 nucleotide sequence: TGTGCCAGCAGCCCCGACAGGGGATCGTACAATGAGCAGTTCTTC.

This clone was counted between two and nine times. CDR3 DNA: TGTGCCAGCAGCCAAGGACTAGCGGGACCGAACTACGAGCAGTACTTC. It is translated as CASSQGLAGPNYEQYF. This chain links TRBV4-2 with TRBJ2-7, with 11 bases fitting TRBD2. The CDR3 contains 16 residues. Trimming cost V 1 base and J 3 bases; bases outside gene matches: 5. CDR1 is LGHNA, CDR2 YNFKEQ, per germline.

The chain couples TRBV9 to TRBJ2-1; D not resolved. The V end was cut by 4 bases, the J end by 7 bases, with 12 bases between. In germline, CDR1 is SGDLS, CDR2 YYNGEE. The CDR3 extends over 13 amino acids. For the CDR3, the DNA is TGTGCCAGCAGCCCTAGTGGGGTAAATGAGCAGTTCTTC. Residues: CASSPSGVNEQFF.

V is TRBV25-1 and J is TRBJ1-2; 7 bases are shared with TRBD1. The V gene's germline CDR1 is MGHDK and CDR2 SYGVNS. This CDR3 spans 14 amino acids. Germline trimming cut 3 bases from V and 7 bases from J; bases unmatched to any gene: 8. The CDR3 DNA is TGTGCCAGCAGTGAGACCCGACAGGGACTTGGCTACACCTTC. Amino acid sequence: CASSETRQGLGYTF.

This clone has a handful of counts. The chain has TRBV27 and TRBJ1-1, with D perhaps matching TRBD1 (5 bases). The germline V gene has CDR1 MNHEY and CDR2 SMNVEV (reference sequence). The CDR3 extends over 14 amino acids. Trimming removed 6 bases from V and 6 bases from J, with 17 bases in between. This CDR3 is CASSYMDKQSEAFF. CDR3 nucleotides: TGTGCCAGCAGCTATATGGACAAGCAGTCTGAAGCTTTCTTT.

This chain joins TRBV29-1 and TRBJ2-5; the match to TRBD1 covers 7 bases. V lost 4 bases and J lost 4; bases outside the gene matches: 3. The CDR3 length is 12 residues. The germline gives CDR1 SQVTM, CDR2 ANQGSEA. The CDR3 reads CSVAPGGETQYF. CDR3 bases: TGCAGCGTTGCCCCAGGGGGAGAGACCCAGTACTTC.

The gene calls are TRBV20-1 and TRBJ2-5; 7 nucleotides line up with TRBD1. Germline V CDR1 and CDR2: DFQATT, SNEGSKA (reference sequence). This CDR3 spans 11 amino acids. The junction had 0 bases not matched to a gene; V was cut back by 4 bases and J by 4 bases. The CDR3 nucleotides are TGCAGTGCTACAGGGGGAGAGACCCAGTACTTC. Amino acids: CSATGGETQYF.

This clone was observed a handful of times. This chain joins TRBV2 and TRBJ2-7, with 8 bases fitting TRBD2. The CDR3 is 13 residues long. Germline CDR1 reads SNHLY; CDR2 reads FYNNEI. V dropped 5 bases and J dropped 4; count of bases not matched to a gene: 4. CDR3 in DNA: TGTGCCAGCAGTCCGGGACTAGGTTACGAGCAGTACTTC. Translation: CASSPGLGYEQYF.

The CDR3 DNA sequence: TGTGCCAGTAGCCCCCCAGACCCTGATCCCTACGAGCAGTACTTC. Protein sequence: CASSPPDPDPYEQYF. The chain combines TRBV19 with TRBJ2-7; D not resolved. The CDR3 consists of 15 residues. V lost 6 bases and J 2 bases, leaving 17 bases between the germline ends. Germline CDR1 LNHDA, CDR2 SQIVND (reference sequence).

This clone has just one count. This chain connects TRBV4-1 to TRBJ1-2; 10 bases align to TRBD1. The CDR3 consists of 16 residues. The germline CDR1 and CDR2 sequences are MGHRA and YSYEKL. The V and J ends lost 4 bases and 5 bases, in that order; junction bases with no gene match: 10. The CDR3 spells CASSRPGTGEIYGYTF. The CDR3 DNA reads TGCGCCAGCAGCCGACCCGGGACAGGGGAAATATATGGCTACACCTTC.

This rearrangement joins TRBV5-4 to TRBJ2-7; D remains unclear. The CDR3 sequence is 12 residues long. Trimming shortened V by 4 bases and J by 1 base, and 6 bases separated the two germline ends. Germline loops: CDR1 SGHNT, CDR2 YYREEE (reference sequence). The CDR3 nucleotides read TGTGCCAGCAGCCTAAATTCCTACGAGCAGTACTTC. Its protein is CASSLNSYEQYF.

The CDR3 nucleotides read TGTGCCCACGGCGGCGGACTCTATGGCTACACCTTC. This codes for CAHGGGLYGYTF. This chain connects TRBV28 to TRBJ1-2; D unresolved. The CDR3 sequence is 12 residues long. Trimming took off 11 bases at V and 4 bases at J, with 14 bases between the two ends. Per germline, CDR1 MDHEN and CDR2 SYDVKM.

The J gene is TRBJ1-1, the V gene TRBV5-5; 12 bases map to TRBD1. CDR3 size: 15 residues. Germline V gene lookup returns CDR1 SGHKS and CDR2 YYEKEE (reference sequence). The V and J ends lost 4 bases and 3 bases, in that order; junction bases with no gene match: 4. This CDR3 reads CASSPGQGADTEAFF. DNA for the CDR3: TGTGCCAGCAGCCCGGGACAGGGGGCTGACACTGAAGCTTTCTTT.

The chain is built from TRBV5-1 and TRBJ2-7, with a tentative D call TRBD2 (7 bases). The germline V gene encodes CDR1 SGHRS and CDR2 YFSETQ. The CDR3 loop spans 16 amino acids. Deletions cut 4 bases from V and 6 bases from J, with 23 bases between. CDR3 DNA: TGCGCCAGCAGCCACAACGCATTAGGGGGGGTCGGCGAGCAGTACTTC. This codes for CASSHNALGGVGEQYF.

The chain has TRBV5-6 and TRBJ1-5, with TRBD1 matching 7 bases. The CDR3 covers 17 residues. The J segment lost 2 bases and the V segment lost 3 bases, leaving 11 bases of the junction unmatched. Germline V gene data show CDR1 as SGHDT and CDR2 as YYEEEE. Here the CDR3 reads CASSSTRQGSGNQPQHF. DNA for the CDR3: TGTGCCAGCAGCTCTACGAGACAGGGAAGTGGCAATCAGCCCCAGCATTTT.